These 11 T cell receptor beta chains came from one sample sequenced in a study of Graves' ophthalmopathy and Graves' hyperthyroidism. Beta-chain TCR CDR3 regions were amplified from RNA transcripts. A first-round RT-PCR used HTBI primers, followed by a second-round multiplex PCR. In TCRdb, the multiplex PCR reads were re-called with MiXCR into one record per CDR3 protein. The table has 600,000 to 700,000 distinct CDR3 sequences, about two fifths seen once. The sequenced sample was peripheral blood. Receptors originate from an adult man with Graves' ophthalmopathy.

The gene calls are TRBV5-6 and TRBJ2-5; the match to TRBD2 covers 8 bases. The CDR3 runs 14 residues. V dropped 4 bases and J dropped 5; count of bases not matched to a gene: 7. Germline assignment: CDR1 SGHDT and CDR2 YYEEEE. The CDR3 nucleotides read TGTGCCAGCAGCCCGAGGGCTAGCGGGGAGACCCAGTACTTC. It specifies CASSPRASGETQYF.

Notes on this clonotype: One junction end disagrees with the germline gene, perhaps due to a read error. The chain carries TRBV10-3 and TRBJ2-7; 8 bases are a match to TRBD1. Per germline, CDR1 ENHRY and CDR2 SYGVKD. The CDR3 runs 13 residues. CDR3 protein: CASSLTGVHEQYF. CDR3 nucleotide sequence: TGTGCCAGCAGTTTGACAGGGGTCCACGAGCAGTACTTC.

This clonotype occurred many times. V usage is TRBV20-1 and J usage is TRBJ2-5, with D possibly being TRBD1 (6 bases). Germline-derived CDR1 and CDR2 are DFQATT and SNEGSKA (reference sequence). There are 13 residues in the CDR3. Trimming removed 1 base at V and 4 bases at J, with 10 bases between. The CDR3 is CSARGGQIETQYF. The CDR3, as DNA: TGCAGTGCTAGAGGAGGACAGATAGAGACCCAGTACTTC.

The rearrangement links TRBV15 to TRBJ1-2; D unresolved. V gave up 5 bases and J gave up 6 bases, with 16 bases separating them. Germline V gives CDR1 LNHNV, CDR2 YYDKDF (reference sequence). The CDR3 runs to 14 residues. The CDR3 spells CATSQDYGVDGYTF. CDR3 DNA: TGTGCCACCAGCCAAGATTACGGGGTGGATGGCTACACCTTC. Full variable domain (remainder filled in from reference TRBV15 and TRBJ1-2): DAMVIQNPRYQVTQFGKPVTLSCSQTLNHNVMYWYQQKSSQAPKLLFHYYDKDFNNEADTPDNFQSRRPNTSFCFLDIRSPGLGDTAMYLCATSQDYGVDGYTFGSGTRLTVV.

This clonotype was seen ten or more times. The chain combines TRBV4-1 with TRBJ2-7; D may be TRBD1 or TRBD2 (5 bases each). The germline V gene has CDR1 MGHRA and CDR2 YSYEKL. The ends were cut back, 3 bases at V and 6 bases at J, with 18 bases in the middle. The CDR3 is made up of 15 amino acids. The CDR3 nucleotides are TGCGCCAGCAGCCAGACGGGACGCCGACCCCTCGAGCAGTACTTC. Its translation is CASSQTGRRPLEQYF.

This clonotype came up many times. One junction end does not reproduce the germline sequence, and a read error may be involved. The CDR3 is CASSGQGRNF. The CDR3 DNA reads as TGTGCCAGCAGCGGACAGGGACGGAACTTC. V usage is TRBV5-8 and J usage is TRBJ2-7; 8 positions agree with TRBD1. The germline CDR1 and CDR2 sequences are SGHTS and YDEGEE. This CDR3 spans 10 amino acids.

The chain combines TRBV25-1 with TRBJ1-2; possibly TRBD1 for D (5 bases). Germline assignment: CDR1 MGHDK and CDR2 SYGVNS. This CDR3 region has 14 residues. V was shortened by 2 bases and J by 4 bases, with 11 bases between the two germline ends. The CDR3 loop reads CASSEGGAVYGYTF. The CDR3 bases are TGTGCCAGCAGTGAAGGGGGAGCGGTCTATGGCTACACCTTC.

This sequence joins TRBV5-5 and TRBJ2-5, with 7 positions matching TRBD1. This CDR3 is built from 15 residues. The germline gives CDR1 SGHKS, CDR2 YYEKEE (reference sequence). V trimming: 4 bases; J trimming: 5 bases; junction bases outside the gene matches: 11. The CDR3 region is CASSHEIDRAETQYF. The CDR3 DNA is TGTGCCAGCAGCCATGAAATAGACAGGGCGGAGACCCAGTACTTC.

Ten or more counts support this clonotype. The V call is TRBV29-1, the J call TRBJ1-4; TRBD1 matches 12 bases. V shed 5 bases and J 8 bases; nucleotides not matched to a gene: 9. This CDR3 region has 15 residues. Germline CDR1 is SQVTM and CDR2 is ANQGSEA. CDR3 protein: CSVTSAGTGGEKLFF. For the CDR3, the DNA is TGCAGCGTTACGTCTGCCGGGACAGGGGGCGAAAAACTGTTTTTT.

The chain carries TRBV19 and TRBJ2-5; D gene unclear. This CDR3 is 12 amino acids long. Between the trimmed V and J ends, which lost 9 bases and 4 bases, there was a span of 12 bases. Germline assignment: CDR1 LNHDA and CDR2 SQIVND (reference sequence). The CDR3 DNA sequence: TGTGCCAGCAGGAAGGGTACAGAGACCCAGTACTTC. This codes for CASRKGTETQYF. The complete variable domain, with remaining parts taken from reference TRBV19 and TRBJ2-5, reads DGGITQSPKYLFRKEGQNVTLSCEQNLNHDAMYWYRQDPGQGLRLIYYSQIVNDFQKGDIAEGYSVSREKKESFPLTVTSAQKNPTAFYLCASRKGTETQYFGPGTRLLVL.

The J gene is TRBJ2-5, the V gene TRBV15; 9 bases match TRBD1. Germline trimming cut 3 bases from V and 2 bases from J; bases unmatched to any gene: 1. CDR3 length: 14 amino acids. Germline CDR1 LNHNV, CDR2 YYDKDF (reference sequence). CDR3 sequence (DNA): TGTGCCACCAGCAGGGGGACAGGGCAAGAGACCCAGTACTTC. This codes for CATSRGTGQETQYF.